One sample yielded the 29 T cell receptor beta chains listed below, sequenced in a study of blood T cell repertoires in COVID-19. Sequencing was performed with immunoSEQ multiplex PCR; in TCRdb, only in-frame clones are kept and a portion is missing. In the table there are a few hundred thousand clones, around 88% of which are singletons. The sample was PBMCs or T cells enriched from blood (not recorded which). These receptor sequences come from a woman aged 40-49 years who had recovered from COVID-19.

The V call is TRBV20-1, the J call TRBJ2-1, with D possibly being TRBD1 (7 bases). The length of the CDR3 is 11 residues. Germline V gives CDR1 DFQATT, CDR2 SNEGSKA (reference sequence). Trimming removed 7 bases from V and 8 bases from J, with 12 bases in between. The CDR3 DNA is TGCAGTGGAGTCAGGGGGGATGAGCAGTTCTTC. This codes for CSGVRGDEQFF.

This chain joins TRBV5-1 and TRBJ1-4; no firm D call. CDR1 is SGHRS and CDR2 is YFSETQ in the germline V gene. This CDR3 has 15 residues. Trimming left V 0 bases short and J 8 bases short, with 14 bases between. Written as DNA, the CDR3 is TGCGCCAGCAGCTTGGGGTGGCAGGCTGGAGAAAAACTGTTTTTT. Encoded protein: CASSLGWQAGEKLFF. The full variable domain, its missing parts supplied by reference TRBV5-1 and TRBJ1-4, is KAGVTQTPRYLIKTRGQQVTLSCSPISGHRSVSWYQQTPGQGLQFLFEYFSETQRNKGNFPGRFSGRQFSNSRSEMNVSTLELGDSALYLCASSLGWQAGEKLFFGSGTQLSVL.

The chain uses TRBV4-3 and TRBJ2-7; TRBD2 aligns across 8 bases. The V gene end was trimmed by 0 bases and the J gene end by 0 bases; junction bases not matched to a gene: 7. Per germline, CDR1 LGHNA and CDR2 YSLEER. CDR3 length: 17 amino acids. The DNA of the CDR3 is TGCGCCAGCAGCCAAGATTACGCGGGACTAGGCTCCTACGAGCAGTACTTC. Residues: CASSQDYAGLGSYEQYF.

The rearrangement joins TRBV5-1 to TRBJ1-3; 7 nucleotides line up with TRBD1. The V gene end was trimmed by 4 bases and the J gene end by 1 base; junction bases not matched to a gene: 2. The CDR3 is made up of 14 amino acids. CDR1 is SGHRS, CDR2 YFSETQ, per germline. The DNA of the CDR3 is TGCGCCAGCAGCACAGGGGATTCTGGAAACACCATATATTTT. Translation gives CASSTGDSGNTIYF. The full variable domain, rest sourced from reference TRBV5-1 and TRBJ1-3, is KAGVTQTPRYLIKTRGQQVTLSCSPISGHRSVSWYQQTPGQGLQFLFEYFSETQRNKGNFPGRFSGRQFSNSRSEMNVSTLELGDSALYLCASSTGDSGNTIYFGEGSWLTVV.

V usage is TRBV28 and J usage is TRBJ1-4, with D unclear. This CDR3 is built from 11 residues. Germline assignment: CDR1 MDHEN and CDR2 SYDVKM. V lost 8 bases to trimming and J lost 8 bases, with 9 bases between them. The CDR3 DNA sequence: TGTGCCAGCGGGAGTGGGGAAAAACTGTTTTTT. It encodes CASGSGEKLFF.

This chain uses TRBV6-1 with TRBJ2-7; D ambiguous. The germline V and J ends were trimmed by 1 base and 4 bases, with 5 bases remaining between them. The CDR3 has 12 residues. The germline CDR1 and CDR2 sequences are MNHNS and SASEGT. The CDR3 spells CASSEGRYEQYF. The CDR3 DNA reads TGTGCCAGCAGTGAAGGCAGGTACGAGCAGTACTTC.

The genes are TRBV28 and TRBJ2-7; 15 bases align to TRBD2. The V gene's germline CDR1 is MDHEN and CDR2 SYDVKM. The CDR3 contains 16 residues. Trimming at V came to 6 bases and at J to 3 bases, leaving 6 bases not matched to a gene. CDR3 DNA sequence: TGTGCCAGCAGACAACGGACTAGCGGGAGGGTCTACGAGCAGTACTTC. Protein sequence: CASRQRTSGRVYEQYF. The whole variable domain, filled in from reference TRBV28 and TRBJ2-7, reads DVKVTQSSRYLVKRTGEKVFLECVQDMDHENMFWYRQDPGLGLRLIYFSYDVKMKEKGDIPEGYSVSREKKERFSLILESASTNQTSMYLCASRQRTSGRVYEQYFGPGTRLTVT.

The J gene is TRBJ2-3, the V gene TRBV11-3; 8 bases fit TRBD2. Germline V gene lookup returns CDR1 SGHNT and CDR2 YENEEA. Unmatched junction bases numbered 13, after V lost 5 bases and J lost 6 bases. The CDR3 loop spans 16 amino acids. The CDR3 region has the DNA TGTGCCAGCAGCCGAAAGGGACTAGGCGGGGGGGATACGCAGTATTTT. It yields the protein CASSRKGLGGGDTQYF. Variable domain in full (rest from reference TRBV11-3 and TRBJ2-3): EAGVVQSPRYKIIEKKQPVAFWCNPISGHNTLYWYLQNLGQGPELLIRYENEEAVDDSQLPKDRFSAERLKGVDSTLKIQPAELGDSAVYLCASSRKGLGGGDTQYFGPGTRLTVL.

The chain employs TRBV3-1 (or the pseudogene TRBV3-2) and TRBJ2-4; TRBD2 matches 10 bases. Germline CDR1 reads LGHDT; CDR2 reads YNNKEL (reference sequence). Germline trimming cut 5 bases from V and 9 bases from J; bases unmatched to any gene: 10. This CDR3 is 15 amino acids long. The CDR3 nucleotides read TGTGCCAGCAGCGCAGCGGGAGGGCCGGGGGGCATTCAGTACTTC. The encoded protein is CASSAAGGPGGIQYF.

The genes are TRBV19 and TRBJ1-6; 11 nucleotides agree with TRBD1. The CDR3 is 19 residues long. The V gene end was trimmed by 4 bases and the J gene end by 6 bases; junction bases not matched to a gene: 14. Germline CDR1 is LNHDA and CDR2 is SQIVND (reference sequence). CDR3 DNA: TGTGCCAGTAGTACAACCGGGACAGGGGGGCGAAATTCTAATTCACCCCTCCACTTT. It encodes CASSTTGTGGRNSNSPLHF.

This chain uses TRBV7-2 with TRBJ2-3, with D possibly TRBD1 on 6 matching bases. The ends were cut back, 1 base at V and 13 bases at J, with 15 bases in the middle. Germline CDR1 reads SGHTA; CDR2 reads FQGNSA. The CDR3 runs 13 residues. This chain's CDR3 is CASSLDREHPEYF. DNA of the CDR3: TGTGCCAGCAGCTTAGACAGGGAACACCCGGAGTATTTT.

V is TRBV9 and J is TRBJ2-6, with 7 bases lining up with TRBD1. This CDR3 comprises 15 residues. The germline gives CDR1 SGDLS, CDR2 YYNGEE. V trimming: 3 bases; J trimming: 4 bases; junction bases outside the gene matches: 4. CDR3 bases: TGTGCCAGCAGCGGACAGGGTTCAGGGGCCAACGTCCTGACTTTC. Translated, it gives CASSGQGSGANVLTF.

The V gene is TRBV15, the J gene TRBJ2-7, with TRBD1 matching over 7 bases. CDR3 size: 14 residues. The germline CDR1 and CDR2 sequences are LNHNV and YYDKDF (reference sequence). With 1 base clipped from V and 2 bases from J, the junction kept 2 bases outside the gene matches. DNA of the CDR3: TGTGCCACCAGCAGAGTTGGACAGGCCTACGAGCAGTACTTC. Encoded protein: CATSRVGQAYEQYF.

The chain links TRBV29-1 to TRBJ2-1, with 11 bases identical to TRBD2. The germline V gene has CDR1 SQVTM and CDR2 ANQGSEA. J gave up 7 bases and V 5 bases, and 7 bases lay outside the gene matches. There are 14 residues in the CDR3. The CDR3: CSVFSGRVRNEQFF. CDR3 nucleotides: TGCAGCGTTTTTAGCGGGAGGGTGAGGAATGAGCAGTTCTTC.

This chain links TRBV29-1 with TRBJ1-2; D gene uncertain. CDR3 length: 11 amino acids. The ends were cut back, 0 bases at V and 8 bases at J, with 7 bases in the middle. In germline, CDR1 is SQVTM, CDR2 ANQGSEA. CDR3 region: CSVEETAGYTF. The CDR3 nucleotides read TGCAGCGTTGAAGAAACAGCCGGCTACACCTTC. The entire variable domain, with the rest obtained from reference TRBV29-1 and TRBJ1-2, is as follows: SAVISQKPSRDICQRGTSLTIQCQVDSQVTMMFWYRQQPGQSLTLIATANQGSEATYESGFVIDKFPISRPNLTFSTLTVSNMSPEDSSIYLCSVEETAGYTFGSGTRLTVV.

This chain links TRBV28 with TRBJ1-2, with 9 bases matching TRBD1. With 6 bases clipped from V and 3 bases from J, the junction kept 5 bases outside the gene matches. Germline V CDR1 and CDR2: MDHEN, SYDVKM. The CDR3 spans 14 residues. The CDR3 protein is CASRTRTGDYGYTF. The DNA of the CDR3 is TGTGCCAGCAGGACCCGGACAGGGGACTATGGCTACACCTTC.

The chain uses TRBV30 and TRBJ2-5; 7 nucleotides match TRBD1. Germline V gene lookup returns CDR1 GTSNPN and CDR2 SVGIG (reference sequence). V lost 2 bases to trimming and J lost 4 bases; unmatched junction nucleotides: 1. The CDR3 has 12 residues. For the CDR3, the DNA is TGTGCCTGGAGTCCAGGGGGAGAGACCCAGTACTTC. It codes for CAWSPGGETQYF. Based on the CDR3 plus reference TRBV30 and TRBJ2-5, the full variable domain is SQTIHQWPATLVQPVGSPLSLECTVEGTSNPNLYWYRQAAGRGLQLLFYSVGIGQISSEVPQNLSASRPQDRQFILSSKKLLLSDSGFYLCAWSPGGETQYFGPGTRLLVL.

V gene TRBV19 combines with J gene TRBJ2-3, with 14 bases aligning to TRBD2. The ends lost 5 bases at V and 6 bases at J; junction bases unmatched: 7. The CDR3 sequence is 16 residues long. The V gene's germline CDR1 is LNHDA and CDR2 SQIVND (reference sequence). In DNA form, the CDR3 reads TGTGCCAGTAGTTGGGGACTAGCGGGAGTGAGGGATACGCAGTATTTT. It translates to CASSWGLAGVRDTQYF.

V gene TRBV18 combines with J gene TRBJ2-7; the D gene is possibly TRBD1 (5 bases). The CDR3 is made up of 13 amino acids. Germline V gene sequence: CDR1 KGHSH, CDR2 LQKENI. Trimming took 3 bases from V and 4 from J, leaving 10 bases between them. The CDR3 DNA sequence: TGTGCCAGCTCACCGACAGCGAAGTACGAGCAGTACTTC. Translated: CASSPTAKYEQYF.

The chain couples TRBV15 to TRBJ2-7; the D gene is possibly TRBD1 (5 bases). The CDR3 consists of 12 residues. Germline values: CDR1 LNHNV, CDR2 YYDKDF (reference sequence). Trimming removed 4 bases at V and 6 bases at J, with 10 bases between. The CDR3, as DNA: TGTGCCACCAGCACCCCAGACAGCGAGCAGTACTTC. Protein product: CATSTPDSEQYF.

About this clone: A junction end diverges from the germline sequence, so it may reflect a read error. This chain uses TRBV24-1 with TRBJ2-1; TRBD2 agrees at 7 bases. The CDR3 spans 15 residues. Germline loops: CDR1 KGHDR, CDR2 SFDVKD. Here the CDR3 DNA reads TGTGCCACCAGTGATTCGAACCGGGACTACCATGAGCAGTTCTTC. Its translation: CATSDSNRDYHEQFF.

This chain connects TRBV27 to TRBJ2-5; 11 positions agree with TRBD2. This CDR3 contains 14 residues. The ends lost 5 bases at V and 5 bases at J; junction bases unmatched: 4. Germline V lookup: CDR1 MNHEY, CDR2 SMNVEV (reference sequence). CDR3 sequence (DNA): TGTGCCAGCAGTACTAGCGGGAGTTTTGAGACCCAGTACTTC. Its translation is CASSTSGSFETQYF.

The chain couples TRBV5-4 to TRBJ2-7; 13 bases fit TRBD2. The CDR3 covers 17 residues. Looked up from germline, CDR1 is SGHNT and CDR2 is YYREEE (reference sequence). The V and J ends lost 0 bases and 1 base, in that order; junction bases with no gene match: 4. The CDR3 spells CASSLEGLAGISYEQYF. For the CDR3, the DNA is TGTGCCAGCAGCTTGGAGGGACTAGCGGGGATTTCCTACGAGCAGTACTTC.

V is TRBV4-3 and J is TRBJ1-1, with TRBD1 identical over 9 bases. Per the germline V gene, CDR1 is LGHNA and CDR2 is YSLEER. Trimming removed 5 bases from V and 4 bases from J; junction bases left unmatched: 5. The CDR3 runs to 14 residues. The CDR3 spells CASSNRDRATEAFF. The CDR3 DNA sequence: TGCGCCAGCAGCAACCGGGACAGGGCCACTGAAGCTTTCTTT.

V is TRBV30 and J is TRBJ1-2, with D perhaps TRBD1 (5 bases). V was shortened by 3 bases and J by 7 bases, with 24 bases between the two germline ends. Germline CDR1 is GTSNPN and CDR2 is SVGIG (reference sequence). There are 16 residues in the CDR3. CDR3 protein: CAWSAREGEGFFGYTF. Here the CDR3 DNA reads TGTGCCTGGAGCGCGCGGGAAGGGGAGGGGTTCTTTGGCTACACCTTC.

CDR3 coding DNA: TGCGCCAGCAGTGAGTTGTCCGCCTACAATGAGCAGTTCTTC. Its protein is CASSELSAYNEQFF. J is TRBJ2-1 and V is TRBV10-1, with D unresolved. Germline CDR1 reads WNHNN; CDR2 reads SYGVQD (reference sequence). This CDR3 region has 14 residues. V lost 1 base and J 2 bases, leaving 6 bases between the germline ends.

This clone was detected many times. The chain carries TRBV5-1 and TRBJ1-4; unclear D gene. CDR1 is SGHRS, CDR2 YFSETQ, per germline. Trimming shortened V by 0 bases and J by 6 bases, and 12 bases separated the two germline ends. The CDR3 runs to 15 residues. The CDR3 nucleotides are TGCGCCAGCAGCTTGGCGGGGTCTTGGGATGAAAAACTGTTTTTT. It translates to CASSLAGSWDEKLFF. Full variable domain (rest looked up from reference TRBV5-1 and TRBJ1-4): KAGVTQTPRYLIKTRGQQVTLSCSPISGHRSVSWYQQTPGQGLQFLFEYFSETQRNKGNFPGRFSGRQFSNSRSEMNVSTLELGDSALYLCASSLAGSWDEKLFFGSGTQLSVL.

The gene calls are TRBV19 and TRBJ2-7; a weak D match, TRBD1 (6 bases). The CDR3 runs 15 residues. The V gene lost 9 bases and the J gene lost 5 bases, with 23 bases spanning the gap. Per germline, CDR1 LNHDA and CDR2 SQIVND (reference sequence). The CDR3 protein is CASRSLFDRKDEQYF. CDR3 nucleotides: TGTGCCAGCCGGAGCCTTTTTGACAGGAAAGACGAGCAGTACTTC.

The J gene is TRBJ1-3, the V gene TRBV19; no firm D call. Trimming removed 7 bases at V and 1 base at J, with 5 bases between. The CDR3 covers 12 residues. From germline, CDR1 is LNHDA and CDR2 SQIVND (reference sequence). CDR3 loop: CASTPSGNTIYF. CDR3 DNA: TGTGCCAGTACCCCGTCTGGAAACACCATATATTTT.